The present entry profiles one T cell receptor beta chain with its context. Which antigen it targets is not known. The input lacks base qualities; no much larger clone sits a single base away. The CDR3 regions of human TCRbeta chains were analyzed by immunosequencing. The authors' pipeline ran thus. TCRs in the repertoires were matched against a reference library of SARS-CoV-2-specific TCRs that had been generated with the MIRA antigen-specificity platform. Breadth was defined as the fraction of unique TCRs that were SARS-CoV-2-associated, and depth was defined as the fraction of total T cells that were SARS-CoV-2-associated. Using the MIRA data, every spike-specific TCR was mapped to the spike region that the TCR reacted to and assigned to either a CD4 or a CD8 class. Log10-transformed breadth and depth values were compared by one-way ANOVA with Sidak's multiple comparisons tests. Held by TCRdb, this immuneACCESS table contains in-frame sequences only and omits some clones. Under half of the omission traces to an unresolved V gene where checked; the cause of the rest is unknown. V, J and clone size reflect that table, while D and trimming were determined from the DNA. Counted in this sample were approximately 130,000 clones; 80% to 90% of them appeared once. The ten largest clones add up to approximately 9.4% of the sample.

These data originate in a study of T cell responses to AZD1222 COVID-19 vaccine (dated by TCRdb to about 2021). For the study in its entirety: TCR sequencing was performed for roughly 250 trial participants, of whom about 200 were given two doses of AZD1222 and some 26 were given two doses of MenACWY control vaccine. Trial participants were enrolled by age into subgroups of 18-55, 56-69 and 70-plus years, and approximately 150, 30 and 60 TCR-sequenced participants, respectively, were included in these subgroups.

What the work shows at the level of the full study, not this receptor alone: Reportedly, almost half of the unique spike-specific TCRs recognized epitopes lying outside the regions that are mutated in the B.1.351 and B.1.1.7 variants. Because no samples from the day 14 peak response were available, repertoires could be characterized only after the peak T cell response. Participants were mostly white British, with more females than males. The authors suggested clonal diversity may have been underestimated. Conclusions about previously exposed vaccinees were limited because only a handful of AZD1222 recipients were SARS-CoV-2 seropositive at baseline. In the small 56-69-year group, the increase in depth fell short of significance, most likely because of low power. After two AZD1222 doses, both the breadth and the depth of spike-specific TCRs were significantly higher than at day 0 and than in MenACWY recipients. CD4 TCRs associated with the vaccine covered the entire spike protein, and the dominant responses were in regions 160-218 and 743-854.

Taken with the paper, the label for time point translates to: about 28 days (+/-7) after the second vaccine dose. AZD1222 recipients given second doses at about 4 weeks or at about 12 weeks were pooled, since spike-specific TCR depth and breadth were not found to differ between the two schedules. Samples from vaccinated people were obtained from the UK trials COV001 and COV002, which included a single-blind randomized controlled phase 2/3 trial of AZD1222 (ChAdOx1 nCoV-19) in healthy adults. Trial participant PBMC samples were collected at day 0 and day 28 after the second dose for TCRbeta chain sequencing. The sample here was peripheral blood, taken 28 days after the second AZD1222 dose. This TCR came from an adult who received the AZD1222 COVID-19 vaccine.

The CDR3 reads as follows: CASSSDPGANYGYTF. The DNA sequence reads TGTGCCAGCAGCTCGGATCCGGGGGCCAACTATGGCTACACCTTC. The chain uses TRBV5-6 and TRBJ1-2; perhaps TRBD1 is the D gene, with 6 bases matching. The CDR3 has 15 amino acids, counting the end cysteine and phenylalanine. Left in the record is the CDR3 DNA by itself, 45 bases read in frame from the first base. The germline V gene yields SGHDT for CDR1 and YYEEEE for CDR2. V and J are truncated by 3 bases and 2 bases respectively, leaving an intervening sequence of 14 bases.